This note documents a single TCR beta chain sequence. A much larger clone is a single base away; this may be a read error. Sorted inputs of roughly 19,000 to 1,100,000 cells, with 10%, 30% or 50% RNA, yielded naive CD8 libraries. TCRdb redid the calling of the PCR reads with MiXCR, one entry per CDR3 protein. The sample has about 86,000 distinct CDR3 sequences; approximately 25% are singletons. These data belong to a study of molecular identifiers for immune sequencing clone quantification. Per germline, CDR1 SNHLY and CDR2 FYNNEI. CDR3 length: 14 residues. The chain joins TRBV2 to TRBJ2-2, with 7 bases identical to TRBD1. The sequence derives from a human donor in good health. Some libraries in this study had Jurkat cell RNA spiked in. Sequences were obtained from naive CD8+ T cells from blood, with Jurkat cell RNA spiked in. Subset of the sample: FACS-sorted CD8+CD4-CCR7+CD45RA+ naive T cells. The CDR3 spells CASRIQGIAGEPFF. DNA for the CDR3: TGTGCCAGTCGAATACAGGGGATCGCCGGGGAGCCGTTTTTT.